The 17 T cell receptor beta chains reported below all come from one sample, sequenced in a study of T cells after yellow fever vaccination. In TCRdb, the 5' RACE reads were re-called with MiXCR into one record per CDR3 protein. Of over 70,000 distinct CDR3 sequences detected, around 7.3% appear once; the ten largest clones hold roughly two fifths. The sequences come from CD8+ T cells sorted from PBMCs, collected on the day of the yellow fever booster vaccination. These receptors all stem from a man aged 25-45 years who received the YFV17D yellow fever vaccine.

In nucleotides, the CDR3 is TGCAGCGTTCTTCGAGCCGGCGAGCAGTACTTC. Its protein is CSVLRAGEQYF. J is TRBJ2-7 and V is TRBV29-1; D unclear. This CDR3 comprises 11 residues. V was trimmed by 5 bases and J by 6 bases, leaving 11 bases between them. Germline lookup yields CDR1 SQVTM and CDR2 ANQGSEA.

This clonotype showed up just a few times. The rearrangement links TRBV9 to TRBJ2-1; 7 positions agree with TRBD2. This CDR3 has 16 residues. Trimming cost V 0 bases and J 4 bases; bases outside gene matches: 7. CDR1 SGDLS and CDR2 YYNGEE come from the germline V gene. CDR3 amino acids: CASSVVGGGSYNEQFF. The CDR3 DNA sequence: TGTGCCAGCAGCGTAGTCGGGGGAGGGTCTTACAATGAGCAGTTCTTC.

The gene calls are TRBV2 and TRBJ1-4; D possibly corresponds to TRBD1 (6 bases). The germline V gene encodes CDR1 SNHLY and CDR2 FYNNEI. CDR3 size: 14 residues. V gave up 6 bases and J gave up 8 bases, with 16 bases separating them. The CDR3 loop is CASSETGFREKLFF. Written as DNA, the CDR3 is TGTGCCAGCAGCGAAACAGGGTTCCGGGAAAAACTGTTTTTT.

The chain employs TRBV6-5 and TRBJ2-7; TRBD2 might be the D (6 bases). This CDR3 comprises 14 residues. V lost 2 bases to trimming and J lost 4 bases, with 12 bases between them. Per germline, CDR1 MNHEY and CDR2 SVGAGI. The CDR3 protein is CASSYGGIGYEQYF. The CDR3 coding sequence is TGTGCCAGCAGTTACGGGGGGATCGGGTACGAGCAGTACTTC.

The J gene is TRBJ2-7, the V gene TRBV7-9; unclear D gene. This CDR3 comprises 11 residues. With 5 bases removed from V and 5 bases from J, the gap between germline ends came to 7 bases. Germline CDR1 reads SEHNR; CDR2 reads FQNEAQ (reference sequence). The CDR3 sequence: CASSDNDEQYF. The CDR3 nucleotides read TGTGCCAGCAGCGATAACGACGAGCAGTACTTC. Full variable domain (remainder filled in from reference TRBV7-9 and TRBJ2-7): DTGVSQNPRHKITKRGQNVTFRCDPISEHNRLYWYRQTLGQGPEFLTYFQNEAQLEKSRLLSDRFSAERPKGSFSTLEIQRTEQGDSAMYLCASSDNDEQYFGPGTRLTVT.

This clonotype turned up a few times. The genes are TRBV4-3 and TRBJ2-7; 10 bases align to TRBD1. Unmatched junction bases numbered 10, after V lost 3 bases and J lost 5 bases. CDR1 is LGHNA, CDR2 YSLEER, per germline. This CDR3 region has 16 residues. This chain's CDR3 is CASSQDGTGVDDEQYF. The CDR3 bases are TGCGCCAGCAGCCAGGACGGGACAGGGGTCGACGACGAGCAGTACTTC.

This clonotype was observed a few times. The chain links TRBV19 to TRBJ2-1; weak D call: TRBD1 (5 bases). The CDR3 has 16 amino acids. Germline V gene lookup returns CDR1 LNHDA and CDR2 SQIVND (reference sequence). V dropped 6 bases and J dropped 5 bases, with 20 bases sitting between them. In DNA form, the CDR3 reads TGTGCCAGTAGGCCTCGGACACAGCTGGGGAACAATGAGCAGTTCTTC. Translation gives CASRPRTQLGNNEQFF. The full variable domain, its missing parts supplied by reference TRBV19 and TRBJ2-1, is DGGITQSPKYLFRKEGQNVTLSCEQNLNHDAMYWYRQDPGQGLRLIYYSQIVNDFQKGDIAEGYSVSREKKESFPLTVTSAQKNPTAFYLCASRPRTQLGNNEQFFGPGTRLTVL.

The chain employs TRBV7-9 and TRBJ2-5; 7 positions agree with TRBD2. The length of the CDR3 is 15 residues. Germline V lookup: CDR1 SEHNR, CDR2 FQNEAQ (reference sequence). The J segment lost 3 bases and the V segment lost 5 bases, leaving 9 bases of the junction unmatched. The CDR3 sequence is CASSPPSSGEETQYF. The DNA for the CDR3 is TGTGCCAGCAGCCCTCCGTCGAGCGGGGAAGAGACCCAGTACTTC.

This clonotype has at least ten counts. V gene TRBV27 combines with J gene TRBJ1-4, with 8 bases lining up with TRBD1. This CDR3 is 14 amino acids long. Germline loops: CDR1 MNHEY, CDR2 SMNVEV (reference sequence). J lost 8 bases, V lost 6 bases, and 8 bases had no gene match. CDR3 loop: CASSPDRVEEKLFF. The CDR3 region has the DNA TGTGCCAGCAGCCCGGACAGGGTCGAGGAAAAACTGTTTTTT.

Ten or more counts support this clonotype. The chain recombines TRBV27 with TRBJ2-7; D may be TRBD1 (6 bases). Looked up from germline, CDR1 is MNHEY and CDR2 is SMNVEV (reference sequence). Trimming pared 5 bases from V and 4 bases from J, leaving 15 bases between. CDR3 length equals 14 residues. The CDR3: CASSMTGGGYEQYF. The CDR3 coding sequence is TGTGCCAGCAGTATGACAGGAGGTGGATACGAGCAGTACTTC.

As to this clonotype: It may be a read error: a sequence one base away is much more abundant. The V and J genes are TRBV20-1 and TRBJ2-7; 7 bases align to TRBD1. Germline loops: CDR1 DFQATT, CDR2 SNEGSKA (reference sequence). This CDR3 is 16 amino acids long. The CDR3 nucleotides read TGCTGTGCTAGAGATCATTCGGGACAGCTAAATTACGAGCAGTACTTC. Translating gives CCARDHSGQLNYEQYF.

This clonotype was recorded at least ten times. The CDR3 protein is CASSQDPLAVSYNEQFF. In DNA, the CDR3 is TGTGCCAGCAGCCAAGACCCCCTAGCAGTCTCCTACAATGAGCAGTTCTTC. The genes are TRBV3-1 and TRBJ2-1; D perhaps matches TRBD2 (5 bases). The CDR3 is 17 residues long. Trimming removed 0 bases at V and 0 bases at J, with 12 bases between. Germline V gene data show CDR1 as LGHDT and CDR2 as YNNKEL (reference sequence).

The chain combines TRBV5-1 with TRBJ2-5; D unclear. The CDR3 extends over 15 amino acids. CDR1 is SGHRS, CDR2 YFSETQ, per germline. Trimming pared 1 base from V and 2 bases from J, leaving 12 bases between. The CDR3 is CASSLRAVPQETQYF. CDR3 nucleotide sequence: TGCGCCAGCAGCTTGAGGGCTGTCCCACAAGAGACCCAGTACTTC.

This clonotype was picked up many times. This chain connects TRBV9 to TRBJ2-3, with 9 bases that match TRBD1. V was clipped by 4 bases and J by 5 bases; unmatched bases: 11. There are 16 residues in the CDR3. Germline V gene data show CDR1 as SGDLS and CDR2 as YYNGEE. CDR3 nucleotides: TGTGCCAGCAGCCCAGGTGATTTGGGACAGGGAGATACGCAGTATTTT. Protein sequence: CASSPGDLGQGDTQYF.

The V and J genes are TRBV4-3 and TRBJ2-5; TRBD2 aligns across 7 bases. Per the germline V gene, CDR1 is LGHNA and CDR2 is YSLEER. V lost 0 bases, J lost 4 bases, and 8 bases stayed unmatched. The length of the CDR3 is 16 residues. CDR3 in DNA: TGCGCCAGCAGCCAAGAATTCACGCCGGGGGGAGAGACCCAGTACTTC. It translates to CASSQEFTPGGETQYF.

This rearrangement joins TRBV6-2 or TRBV6-3 to TRBJ2-3; 11 bases agree with TRBD2. Germline V gene sequence: CDR1 MNHEY, CDR2 SVGEGT. The CDR3 is made up of 15 amino acids. Trimming at V came to 6 bases and at J to 5 bases, leaving 7 bases not matched to a gene. The CDR3 nucleotides are TGTGCCAGCAGCCTACTAGCGGGAGTCATAGATACGCAGTATTTT. This codes for CASSLLAGVIDTQYF.

There are many counts of this clonotype. The rearrangement uses TRBV16 and TRBJ2-1, with 7 nucleotides matching TRBD2. The germline V gene encodes CDR1 KGHSY and CDR2 FQNENV. This CDR3 contains 13 residues. Losses at the gene ends were 1 base for V and 12 bases for J; bases not matched to a gene: 6. CDR3 DNA: TGTGCCAGCAGCCAATATGCGGGAGTAATGCAGTTCTTC. Its translation is CASSQYAGVMQFF.